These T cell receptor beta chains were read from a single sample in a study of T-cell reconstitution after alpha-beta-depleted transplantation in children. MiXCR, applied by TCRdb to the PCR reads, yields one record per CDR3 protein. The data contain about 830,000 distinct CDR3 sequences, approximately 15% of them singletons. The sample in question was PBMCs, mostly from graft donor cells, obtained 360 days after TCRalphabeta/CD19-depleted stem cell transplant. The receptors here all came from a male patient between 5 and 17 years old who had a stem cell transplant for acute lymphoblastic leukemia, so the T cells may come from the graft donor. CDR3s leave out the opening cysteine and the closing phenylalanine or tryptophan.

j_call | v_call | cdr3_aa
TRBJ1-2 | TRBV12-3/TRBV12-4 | ASRKTGLLGGYT
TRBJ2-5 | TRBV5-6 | ASSFRASGQETQY
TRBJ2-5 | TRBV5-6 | ASSLGYGGLQETQY
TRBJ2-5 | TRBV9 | ASSVALRTGLGTQY
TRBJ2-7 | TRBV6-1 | ASTRDWTYEQY
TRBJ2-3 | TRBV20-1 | SARDPSGRATDTQY
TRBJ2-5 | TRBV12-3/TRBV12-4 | ASSWGRGETQY
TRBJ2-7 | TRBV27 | ATPGLSYEQY
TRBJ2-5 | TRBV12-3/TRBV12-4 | ASSSKRTSGRGETQY
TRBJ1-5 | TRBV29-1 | GTGDGNQPQH
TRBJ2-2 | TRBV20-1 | SARSRQGWNTGELF
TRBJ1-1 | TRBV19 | ASSRGQGVSEAF
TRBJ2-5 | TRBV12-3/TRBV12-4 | ASSLGGQGAEETQY
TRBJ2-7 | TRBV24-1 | ATSSDSPYEQY
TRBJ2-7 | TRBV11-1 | ASSLGGVIFRRHTGQY